The entry below gives a single T cell receptor beta chain sequence along with its context. This clone was picked up one time. Its antigen has not been determined. No qualities accompany the bases; no much larger clone lies one base away. Collaborating institutions collected whole blood in K2EDTA tubes following their own protocols. For TCRbeta analysis, collaborators shipped samples as frozen whole blood, isolated PBMCs, or DNA extracted from either of those sample types. Counted from cysteine to phenylalanine, this CDR3 has 17 amino acids. The entry retains the CDR3 DNA only, 51 bases that are in frame from base 1. From a lookup of the germline V gene (reference sequence), CDR1 and CDR2 are SGHNT and YYREEE. V is shortened by 0 bases, J by 3 bases, and the region joining them spans 17 bases. The sample comes from a study of blood T cell repertoires in COVID-19 (dated by TCRdb to about 2020). Background for the entire study: Samples from collaborators originated in the United States, Italy and Spain and spanned both the acute and convalescent phases of COVID-19. The material from the prospective study consisted of cDNA or gDNA derived from T cells, B-cell-depleted T cells, or PBMCs. The dataset comprised deeply sampled blood TCRbeta repertoires from subjects exposed to, actively infected with, or recovered from COVID-19. Samples came from the ongoing ImmuneRACE study (first 160 participants) plus 1,254 subjects from 6 global collaborators. Nearly every sample came with metadata listing a de-identified subject ID, COVID-19 status, age in years and sex. HLA class I and class II types, where available, came from metadata supplied by the sample provider rather than from assay-based typing. The repertoires were made available in a free public database intended to serve as a resource for research on the immune response to SARS-CoV-2.

TCRbeta CDR3 regions were amplified from genomic DNA using the immunoSEQ Assay, a bias-controlled multiplex PCR. The authors' analysis ran thus. The number of nucleated cells in each sample was estimated from the amplification of reference gene primers within the assay. To quantify the absolute abundance of each unique TCRbeta CDR3 rearrangement, sequence reads were collapsed and filtered. For each sample, productive Simpson clonality was calculated as the square root of Simpson's diversity index over productive rearrangements. The table comes from immuneACCESS by way of TCRdb, which keeps in-frame sequences with V and J called. Part of the clones is missing from these tables; in studies checked, under half for an unresolved V gene and the rest for unknown reasons. The DNA was the basis for D and trimming; V, J and clone size are from that table. The sample data list some 80,000 clones, and 80% of these were observed just once. The ten largest clones represent approximately 12% of the sample.

Broad study findings and their caveats: The quantity of clinical and demographic metadata differed by source and by participant and was supplied without curation.

This chain is built from TRBV5-4 and TRBJ2-3, and the D gene may be TRBD1, 6 bases matching. This TCR derives from a middle-aged woman with active or convalescent COVID-19. Sequenced sample: peripheral blood. The CDR3 in this case is CASSLALGQTVTDTQYF. The DNA reads TGTGCCAGCAGCTTGGCCCTCGGACAGACCGTTACAGATACGCAGTATTTT.